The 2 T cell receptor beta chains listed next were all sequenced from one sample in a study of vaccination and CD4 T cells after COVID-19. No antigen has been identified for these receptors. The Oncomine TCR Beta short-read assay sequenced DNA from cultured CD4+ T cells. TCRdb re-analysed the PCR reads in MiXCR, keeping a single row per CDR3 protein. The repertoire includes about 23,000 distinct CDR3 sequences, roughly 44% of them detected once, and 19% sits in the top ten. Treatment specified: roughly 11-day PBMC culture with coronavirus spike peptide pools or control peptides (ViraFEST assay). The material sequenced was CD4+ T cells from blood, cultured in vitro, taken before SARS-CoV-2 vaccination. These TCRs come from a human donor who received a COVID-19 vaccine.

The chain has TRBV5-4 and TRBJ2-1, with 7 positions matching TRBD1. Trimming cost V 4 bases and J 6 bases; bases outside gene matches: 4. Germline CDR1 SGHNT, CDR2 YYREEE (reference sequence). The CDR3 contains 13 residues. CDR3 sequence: CASSRDRVNEQFF. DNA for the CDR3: TGTGCCAGCAGCCGCGACAGGGTCAATGAGCAGTTCTTC.

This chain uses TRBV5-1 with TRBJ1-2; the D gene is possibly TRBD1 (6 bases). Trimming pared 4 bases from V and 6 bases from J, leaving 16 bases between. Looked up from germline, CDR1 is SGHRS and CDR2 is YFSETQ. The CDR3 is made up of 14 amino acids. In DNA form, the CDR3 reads TGCGCCAGCAGCGCTCTACAGGGTTCGGATGGCTACACCTTC. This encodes CASSALQGSDGYTF. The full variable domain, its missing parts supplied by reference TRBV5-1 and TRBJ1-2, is KAGVTQTPRYLIKTRGQQVTLSCSPISGHRSVSWYQQTPGQGLQFLFEYFSETQRNKGNFPGRFSGRQFSNSRSEMNVSTLELGDSALYLCASSALQGSDGYTFGSGTRLTVV.